This paragraph covers one TCR beta chain sequence. What it binds is unknown. The data were obtained in a study of identical twins. Study-wide results and caveats: Models predicted too little out-of-frame TCR alpha sharing in monozygotic twins. The authors noted that invariant MAIT and iNKT cells could partly confound zero-insertion analyses.

The germline CDR1 and CDR2 sequences are MDHEN and SYDVKM. Trimming pared 5 bases from V and 9 bases from J, leaving 17 bases between. The CDR3 has 14 amino acids. Unique molecular identifiers were in the cDNA, with template-switch universal primer binding. Each CDR3 protein is one row after TCRdb ran MiXCR on the 5' RACE reads. This sample yields roughly 470,000 distinct CDR3 sequences, of which about 13% are seen a single time; more than 0.8% belongs to the top ten. A further study also used this sample, focusing on yellow fever vaccine responses in identical twins.

The sample was CD4+ T cells sorted from blood. This TCR was sampled from a woman aged 18-29 years in good health. The chain couples TRBV28 to TRBJ2-1; D is perhaps TRBD1 (8 bases). Here the CDR3 reads CASSPGNRGGEQFF. The CDR3 DNA follows: TGTGCCAGCAGTCCAGGAAACAGGGGGGGTGAGCAGTTCTTC.